The rows below give T cell receptor beta chains drawn from one sample of a study of blood T cell repertoires in COVID-19. Here immunoSEQ multiplex PCR was the method, and the copy in TCRdb shows in-frame clones only, minus some. This sample carries 150,000 or so clones, approximately 80% of them seen once, and the ten largest clones take 10% to 15%. Material for sequencing was PBMCs or T cells enriched from blood (not recorded which). The receptors were gathered from a man in his fifties or sixties who had recovered from COVID-19. Each CDR3 is given with its conserved first and last residue. The D gene is left open where the match is weak. The listing skips clone size in some rows; elsewhere it reads once, few, many or a size class.

len: 14
j_gene: TRBJ2-7
abundance: -
v_gene: TRBV27
d_gene: -
CDR3aa: CASSPQGSTYEQYF
CDR3nt: TGTGCCAGCAGTCCTCAGGGAAGCACCTACGAGCAGTACTTC

len: 15
j_gene: TRBJ1-2
abundance: -
v_gene: TRBV6-1
d_gene: -
CDR3aa: CASCEALRGAGGYTF
CDR3nt: TGTGCCAGCTGTGAAGCGCTTCGGGGGGCTGGGGGCTACACCTTC

len: 14
j_gene: TRBJ2-7
abundance: -
v_gene: TRBV19
d_gene: -
CDR3aa: CASRARHSYYEQYF
CDR3nt: TGTGCCAGTAGGGCCAGGCACTCGTACTACGAGCAGTACTTC

len: 16
j_gene: TRBJ2-5
abundance: few
v_gene: TRBV9
d_gene: TRBD1
CDR3aa: CASSVGQGRVRETQYF
CDR3nt: TGTGCCAGCAGCGTCGGACAGGGCCGTGTTAGAGAGACCCAGTACTTC

len: 13
j_gene: TRBJ2-1
abundance: -
v_gene: TRBV12-3/TRBV12-4
d_gene: -
CDR3aa: CASSLGGFNEQFF
CDR3nt: TGTGCCAGCAGTTTAGGAGGGTTCAATGAGCAGTTCTTC

len: 13
j_gene: TRBJ2-1
abundance: -
v_gene: TRBV14
d_gene: -
CDR3aa: CASSRNSYNEQFF
CDR3nt: TGTGCCAGCAGCCGTAACTCCTACAATGAGCAGTTCTTC

len: 15
j_gene: TRBJ1-6
abundance: once
v_gene: TRBV10-3
d_gene: TRBD1
CDR3aa: CAISPWDRPNSPLHF
CDR3nt: TGTGCCATCAGTCCCTGGGACAGACCCAATTCACCCCTCCACTTT

len: 15
j_gene: TRBJ2-1
abundance: -
v_gene: TRBV6-5
d_gene: TRBD2
CDR3aa: CASTNFLAGGHEQFF
CDR3nt: TGTGCCTCAACAAACTTCCTAGCGGGGGGGCATGAGCAGTTCTTC

len: 15
j_gene: TRBJ1-2
abundance: -
v_gene: TRBV3-1/TRBV3-2
d_gene: TRBD1
CDR3aa: CASSPYDRVNYGYTF
CDR3nt: TGTGCCAGCAGCCCCTACGACAGGGTTAACTATGGCTACACCTTC

len: 13
j_gene: TRBJ2-4
abundance: -
v_gene: TRBV28
d_gene: -
CDR3aa: CASSLRAKNIQYF
CDR3nt: TGTGCCAGCAGTCTTCGTGCCAAAAACATTCAGTACTTC

len: 12
j_gene: TRBJ1-2
abundance: many
v_gene: TRBV5-5
d_gene: -
CDR3aa: CASSLQQTSYTF
CDR3nt: TGTGCCAGCAGCCTACAGCAAACCAGCTACACCTTC

len: 17
j_gene: TRBJ2-1
abundance: -
v_gene: TRBV7-8
d_gene: TRBD2
CDR3aa: CASSLAPLAGEHNEQFF
CDR3nt: TGTGCCAGCAGCTTAGCGCCTCTGGCGGGGGAACACAATGAGCAGTTCTTC

len: 15
j_gene: TRBJ1-4
abundance: -
v_gene: TRBV5-1
d_gene: TRBD1
CDR3aa: CASSLEQGANEKLFF
CDR3nt: TGCGCCAGCAGCTTGGAGCAGGGGGCGAATGAAAAACTGTTTTTT

len: 14
j_gene: TRBJ2-1
abundance: -
v_gene: TRBV6-2/TRBV6-3
d_gene: -
CDR3aa: CASSLERGAEGQFF
CDR3nt: TGTGCCAGCAGTTTAGAACGGGGGGCAGAGGGGCAGTTCTTC

len: 15
j_gene: TRBJ2-1
abundance: -
v_gene: TRBV15
d_gene: TRBD2
CDR3aa: CATSWGGSSYNEQFF
CDR3nt: TGTGCCACCAGTTGGGGGGGGAGCTCCTACAATGAGCAGTTCTTC

len: 11
j_gene: TRBJ2-4
abundance: -
v_gene: TRBV12-3/TRBV12-4
d_gene: -
CDR3aa: CATRSKNIQYF
CDR3nt: TGTGCCACCCGGTCCAAAAACATTCAGTACTTC

len: 16
j_gene: TRBJ1-2
abundance: -
v_gene: TRBV24-1
d_gene: TRBD1
CDR3aa: CATSDPGTGENYGYTF
CDR3nt: TGTGCCACCAGTGATCCCGGGACAGGGGAGAACTATGGCTACACCTTC

len: 13
j_gene: TRBJ1-6
abundance: -
v_gene: TRBV19
d_gene: -
CDR3aa: CASTDQGNSPLHF
CDR3nt: TGTGCCAGTACCGACCAGGGGAATTCACCCCTCCACTTT

len: 15
j_gene: TRBJ2-3
abundance: -
v_gene: TRBV14
d_gene: -
CDR3aa: CASSQAFSVTDTQYF
CDR3nt: TGTGCCAGCAGCCAGGCTTTTAGCGTGACAGATACGCAGTATTTT

len: 15
j_gene: TRBJ1-1
abundance: once
v_gene: TRBV11-1
d_gene: -
CDR3aa: CASSPQGGGGTEAFF
CDR3nt: TGTGCCAGCAGTCCCCAAGGCGGGGGAGGGACTGAAGCTTTCTTT

len: 16
j_gene: TRBJ2-3
abundance: -
v_gene: TRBV3-1/TRBV3-2
d_gene: TRBD2
CDR3aa: CASSQGAAGGRGTQYF
CDR3nt: TGTGCCAGCAGCCAAGGGGCAGCGGGGGGTAGGGGTACGCAGTATTTT

len: 13
j_gene: TRBJ1-1
abundance: -
v_gene: TRBV7-2
d_gene: -
CDR3aa: CASSSQGKQEAFF
CDR3nt: TGTGCCAGCAGCTCCCAGGGGAAGCAGGAAGCTTTCTTT

len: 13
j_gene: TRBJ1-6
abundance: -
v_gene: TRBV3-1/TRBV3-2
d_gene: -
CDR3aa: CASSQAGNSPLHF
CDR3nt: TGTGCCAGCAGCCAAGCGGGGAATTCACCCCTCCACTTT

len: 17
j_gene: TRBJ1-6
abundance: -
v_gene: TRBV5-1
d_gene: -
CDR3aa: CASSHFPIDGGNSPLHF
CDR3nt: TGCGCCAGCAGCCACTTTCCCATCGACGGGGGAAATTCACCCCTCCACTTT

len: 15
j_gene: TRBJ2-1
abundance: -
v_gene: TRBV30
d_gene: TRBD2
CDR3aa: CAWSGTSVSYNEQFF
CDR3nt: TGTGCCTGGTCCGGGACTAGCGTCTCCTACAATGAGCAGTTCTTC

len: 16
j_gene: TRBJ1-5
abundance: -
v_gene: TRBV4-1
d_gene: TRBD1
CDR3aa: CASSRGTEDSNQPQHF
CDR3nt: TGCGCCAGCAGCCGTGGGACAGAGGATAGCAATCAGCCCCAGCATTTT

len: 14
j_gene: TRBJ1-5
abundance: -
v_gene: TRBV28
d_gene: TRBD1
CDR3aa: CASTPLDRGQPQHF
CDR3nt: TGTGCCAGCACCCCCCTGGACAGGGGCCAGCCCCAGCATTTT

len: 14
j_gene: TRBJ1-1
abundance: -
v_gene: TRBV5-4
d_gene: TRBD1
CDR3aa: CASRADRDRGEAFF
CDR3nt: TGTGCCAGCAGGGCGGACAGGGACAGGGGTGAAGCTTTCTTT

len: 13
j_gene: TRBJ1-2
abundance: once
v_gene: TRBV6-5
d_gene: -
CDR3aa: CATGTGTEGGYTF
CDR3nt: TGTGCCACTGGCACCGGGACGGAGGGGGGCTACACCTTC

len: 15
j_gene: TRBJ2-5
abundance: once
v_gene: TRBV10-3
d_gene: TRBD2
CDR3aa: CAISVAGGPQETQYF
CDR3nt: TGTGCCATCAGTGTAGCGGGGGGGCCCCAAGAGACCCAGTACTTC

len: 16
j_gene: TRBJ2-7
abundance: -
v_gene: TRBV15
d_gene: TRBD1
CDR3aa: CATSTGRDRGIHEQYF
CDR3nt: TGTGCCACCAGCACCGGGCGGGACAGGGGAATCCACGAGCAGTACTTC

len: 15
j_gene: TRBJ1-1
abundance: -
v_gene: TRBV6-5
d_gene: TRBD1
CDR3aa: CASSWDRPRGTEAFF
CDR3nt: TGTGCCAGCAGCTGGGACAGGCCCAGGGGCACTGAAGCTTTCTTT

len: 13
j_gene: TRBJ1-2
abundance: few
v_gene: TRBV19
d_gene: -
CDR3aa: CASSIRGRYGYTF
CDR3nt: TGTGCCAGTAGTATCAGGGGAAGATATGGCTACACCTTC

len: 15
j_gene: TRBJ2-3
abundance: -
v_gene: TRBV10-3
d_gene: TRBD2
CDR3aa: CAITARGARTDTQYF
CDR3nt: TGTGCCATAACTGCGCGGGGGGCGCGGACAGATACGCAGTATTTT

len: 15
j_gene: TRBJ2-3
abundance: -
v_gene: TRBV5-4
d_gene: -
CDR3aa: CASSLAGRYTDTQYF
CDR3nt: TGTGCCAGCAGCTTGGCCGGGAGATACACAGATACGCAGTATTTT

len: 15
j_gene: TRBJ2-1
abundance: -
v_gene: TRBV7-8
d_gene: TRBD1
CDR3aa: CASSRSGQGHNEQFF
CDR3nt: TGTGCCAGCAGTCGCTCCGGACAGGGTCACAATGAGCAGTTCTTC

len: 15
j_gene: TRBJ1-5
abundance: -
v_gene: TRBV10-3
d_gene: TRBD1
CDR3aa: CAISDSGGAGQPQHF
CDR3nt: TGTGCCATCAGTGATTCAGGGGGCGCGGGGCAGCCCCAGCATTTT

len: 13
j_gene: TRBJ2-7
abundance: -
v_gene: TRBV18
d_gene: -
CDR3aa: CASSSRLTYEQYF
CDR3nt: TGTGCCAGCTCATCGCGCCTGACCTACGAGCAGTACTTC

len: 15
j_gene: TRBJ2-3
abundance: -
v_gene: TRBV28
d_gene: TRBD2
CDR3aa: CASIRTSGNTDTQYF
CDR3nt: TGTGCCAGCATTCGGACTAGCGGAAACACAGATACGCAGTATTTT

len: 17
j_gene: TRBJ2-3
abundance: -
v_gene: TRBV5-1
d_gene: -
CDR3aa: CASSLEVAQTSTDTQYF
CDR3nt: TGCGCCAGCAGCTTAGAGGTAGCCCAAACATCCACAGATACGCAGTATTTT

len: 16
j_gene: TRBJ1-1
abundance: -
v_gene: TRBV2
d_gene: TRBD1
CDR3aa: CASSGDRGRTNTEAFF
CDR3nt: TGTGCCAGCAGTGGAGACAGGGGTCGTACGAACACTGAAGCTTTCTTT

len: 13
j_gene: TRBJ2-7
abundance: -
v_gene: TRBV13
d_gene: TRBD1
CDR3aa: CASSLEDRVEQYF
CDR3nt: TGTGCCAGCAGCTTAGAGGACAGGGTCGAGCAGTACTTC

len: 15
j_gene: TRBJ1-5
abundance: -
v_gene: TRBV7-9
d_gene: -
CDR3aa: CASSLGAGAQEPQHF
CDR3nt: TGTGCCAGCAGCTTAGGGGCAGGGGCGCAGGAGCCCCAGCATTTT

len: 15
j_gene: TRBJ2-5
abundance: -
v_gene: TRBV9
d_gene: -
CDR3aa: CASTPSPRYQETQYF
CDR3nt: TGTGCCTCCACCCCGAGCCCTAGGTACCAAGAGACCCAGTACTTC

len: 13
j_gene: TRBJ1-2
abundance: -
v_gene: TRBV5-6
d_gene: TRBD1
CDR3aa: CASSLGQGAGYTF
CDR3nt: TGTGCCAGCAGCTTGGGACAGGGGGCCGGCTACACCTTC

len: 15
j_gene: TRBJ1-4
abundance: -
v_gene: TRBV6-5
d_gene: TRBD1
CDR3aa: CASSYSGQKREKLFF
CDR3nt: TGTGCCAGCAGTTACTCGGGACAGAAGCGTGAAAAACTGTTTTTT